Listed below are T cell receptor beta chains from one sample, sequenced in a study of blood T cells in healthy people across ages. TCRdb reprocessed the 5' RACE reads with MiXCR, giving one entry per CDR3 protein. Among hundreds of thousands of distinct CDR3 sequences listed, 49% were seen once. The specimen sequenced was blood. The receptors originated from an older woman in good health. The CDR3 runs from the conserved cysteine through the conserved F or W. Each record gives: CDR3 protein, CDR3 DNA, clone size, D gene, J gene, V gene. A D gene is named only where the DNA matches it firmly. Only part of the rows carry a size: once, few, many, or a class if the clone is expanded.

CDR3: CASSDVGGAGYTF
DNA: TGTGCCAGCAGTGACGTTGGGGGCGCTGGCTACACCTTC
size: .
D: .
J: TRBJ1-2
V: TRBV2

CDR3: CASSLQGAGNTIYF
DNA: TGTGCCAGCAGCTTACAAGGGGCTGGAAACACCATATATTTT
size: once
D: .
J: TRBJ1-3
V: TRBV7-2

CDR3: CASTIGQGANTGELFF
DNA: TGTGCCAGCACCATTGGGCAGGGGGCGAACACCGGGGAGCTGTTTTTT
size: .
D: TRBD1
J: TRBJ2-2
V: TRBV7-9

CDR3: CASKPRGRDRSYNEQYF
DNA: TGTGCCAGCAAACCCCGTGGTCGGGACAGATCCTACAATGAGCAGTACTTC
size: .
D: TRBD1
J: TRBJ2-7
V: TRBV28

CDR3: CASSQQGYEQYF
DNA: TGTGCCAGCAGTCAACAGGGCTACGAGCAGTACTTC
size: many
D: .
J: TRBJ2-7
V: TRBV6-5

CDR3: CSASWGGKGLGETQYF
DNA: TGCAGTGCTAGCTGGGGGGGGAAAGGACTAGGCGAGACCCAGTACTTC
size: .
D: TRBD2
J: TRBJ2-5
V: TRBV20-1

CDR3: CASSSRYLNRYTF
DNA: TGTGCCAGCAGCAGTCGTTACCTCAACCGCTACACCTTC
size: .
D: .
J: TRBJ1-2
V: TRBV27

CDR3: CAISVSGTETQYF
DNA: TGTGCCATCAGTGTAAGCGGGACGGAGACCCAGTACTTC
size: few
D: TRBD2
J: TRBJ2-5
V: TRBV10-3

CDR3: CASSLEGGLVETQYF
DNA: TGTGCCAGCAGCTTAGAAGGGGGGCTAGTTGAGACCCAGTACTTC
size: .
D: .
J: TRBJ2-5
V: TRBV11-2

CDR3: CASSLVGGLSNQPQHF
DNA: TGTGCCAGCAGCTTAGTAGGGGGACTAAGCAATCAGCCCCAGCATTTT
size: .
D: .
J: TRBJ1-5
V: TRBV7-2

CDR3: CASSHDSVSPLHF
DNA: TGTGCCAGCAGTCATGACTCCGTTTCACCCCTCCACTTT
size: .
D: .
J: TRBJ1-6
V: TRBV12-3/TRBV12-4

CDR3: CATSRETSGSYEQYF
DNA: TGTGCCACCAGCAGAGAAACTAGCGGGAGCTACGAGCAGTACTTC
size: .
D: TRBD2
J: TRBJ2-7
V: TRBV15

CDR3: CSATGGYEQYF
DNA: TGCAGCGCCACAGGGGGCTACGAGCAGTACTTC
size: few
D: TRBD1
J: TRBJ2-7
V: TRBV29-1

CDR3: CASSLTDGNTEAFF
DNA: TGTGCCAGCTCACTGACGGACGGAAACACTGAAGCTTTCTTT
size: .
D: .
J: TRBJ1-1
V: TRBV18

CDR3: CASSPARTSGSTDTQYF
DNA: TGTGCCAGCAGTCCCGCCCGGACTAGCGGGAGTACAGATACGCAGTATTTT
size: few
D: TRBD2
J: TRBJ2-3
V: TRBV28

CDR3: CSARDSWSGSGTQYF
DNA: TGCAGTGCTAGAGACAGTTGGAGCGGGAGTGGGACCCAGTACTTC
size: .
D: TRBD2
J: TRBJ2-5
V: TRBV20-1

CDR3: CAWSVAGAGSYEQYF
DNA: TGTGCCTGGAGTGTTGCGGGGGCGGGCTCCTACGAGCAGTACTTC
size: .
D: .
J: TRBJ2-7
V: TRBV30

CDR3: CASSPLSGRGYNVQFF
DNA: TGTGCCAGCAGCCCTCTTAGCGGGAGGGGCTACAATGTGCAGTTCTTC
size: .
D: TRBD2
J: TRBJ2-1
V: TRBV3-1

CDR3: CASSDPGTADYEQYF
DNA: TGTGCCAGCAGTGACCCCGGGACAGCGGACTACGAGCAGTACTTC
size: .
D: TRBD1
J: TRBJ2-7
V: TRBV28

CDR3: CASSQNREVGYNEQFF
DNA: TGTGCCAGCAGCCAGAACAGGGAAGTGGGGTACAATGAGCAGTTCTTC
size: .
D: .
J: TRBJ2-1
V: TRBV5-5

CDR3: CSGGSTGELFF
DNA: TGCAGCGGTGGGTCTACTGGGGAGCTGTTTTTT
size: .
D: .
J: TRBJ2-2
V: TRBV29-1

CDR3: CASSISGTTGFDEQFF
DNA: TGCGCCAGCAGCATCTCCGGGACTACCGGTTTCGATGAGCAGTTCTTC
size: .
D: TRBD2
J: TRBJ2-1
V: TRBV5-1

CDR3: CASSVRGAGNEQFF
DNA: TGTGCCAGCAGTGTCCGGGGAGCGGGGAATGAGCAGTTCTTC
size: .
D: TRBD2
J: TRBJ2-1
V: TRBV6-1

CDR3: CATGRDWAFLDSGSYNEQFF
DNA: TGTGCCACCGGCAGAGATTGGGCGTTCTTAGACTCCGGCTCCTACAATGAGCAGTTCTTC
size: .
D: .
J: TRBJ2-1
V: TRBV15

CDR3: CASSYSDSYEQYF
DNA: TGTGCCAGCAGTTATAGTGACTCCTACGAGCAGTACTTC
size: .
D: .
J: TRBJ2-7
V: TRBV6-2/TRBV6-3

CDR3: CSARDRTPMGGTYYEQYF
DNA: TGCAGTGCTAGAGATCGTACTCCTATGGGCGGGACCTACTACGAGCAGTACTTC
size: .
D: .
J: TRBJ2-7
V: TRBV20-1

CDR3: CATEQGPYNEQFF
DNA: TGTGCCACCGAACAGGGGCCCTACAATGAGCAGTTCTTC
size: .
D: TRBD1
J: TRBJ2-1
V: TRBV2

CDR3: CASSSDAYEQYF
DNA: TGTGCCAGCAGCTCGGACGCATACGAGCAGTACTTC
size: .
D: .
J: TRBJ2-7
V: TRBV7-9

CDR3: CASSLGGRASRNEQFF
DNA: TGCGCCAGCAGCTTAGGGGGGAGGGCCAGTCGGAATGAGCAGTTCTTC
size: .
D: .
J: TRBJ2-1
V: TRBV5-1

CDR3: CASSATGSSSEQYF
DNA: TGCGCCAGCAGCGCCACAGGGAGCTCCTCCGAGCAGTACTTC
size: .
D: .
J: TRBJ2-7
V: TRBV5-1

CDR3: CASSLPGQGSNQPQHF
DNA: TGTGCCAGCAGCCTACCTGGACAGGGGAGCAATCAGCCCCAGCATTTT
size: .
D: TRBD1
J: TRBJ1-5
V: TRBV7-2

CDR3: CSASGGPIIDPYF
DNA: TGCAGTGCCAGTGGGGGCCCCATAATAGATCCGTACTTC
size: few
D: .
J: TRBJ2-4
V: TRBV20-1

CDR3: CASSQVEGSIYEQYF
DNA: TGTGCCAGCAGCCAAGTTGAGGGTTCAATTTACGAGCAGTACTTC
size: .
D: .
J: TRBJ2-7
V: TRBV4-2

CDR3: CSNVVGGTDTQYF
DNA: TGCAGTAACGTCGTCGGGGGCACAGATACGCAGTATTTT
size: .
D: .
J: TRBJ2-3
V: TRBV20-1

CDR3: CASGEPMNTEAFF
DNA: TGTGCGTCCGGAGAACCAATGAACACTGAAGCTTTCTTT
size: .
D: .
J: TRBJ1-1
V: TRBV5-6

CDR3: CASSTSGTKVTDTRYF
DNA: TGTGCCAGCAGTACCAGCGGTACAAAAGTCACAGATACGCGGTATTTT
size: .
D: .
J: TRBJ2-3
V: TRBV19

CDR3: CSVSPNTQYF
DNA: TGCAGCGTCTCCCCCAATACGCAGTATTTT
size: .
D: .
J: TRBJ2-3
V: TRBV29-1

CDR3: CAWRGDGELFF
DNA: TGTGCCTGGAGAGGTGACGGGGAGCTGTTTTTT
size: once
D: .
J: TRBJ2-2
V: TRBV30

CDR3: CASRHYILRAPTGTVNNEQFF
DNA: TGTGCCAGCAGACATTATATCCTCCGAGCCCCCACCGGGACAGTTAACAATGAGCAGTTCTTC
size: .
D: TRBD1
J: TRBJ2-1
V: TRBV11-1

CDR3: CASSQGPVFPGLAGVTPGELFF
DNA: TGTGCCAGCAGTCAAGGACCAGTTTTCCCGGGACTAGCGGGAGTAACGCCCGGGGAGCTGTTTTTT
size: .
D: TRBD2
J: TRBJ2-2
V: TRBV28